This T cell receptor beta chain was sequenced for a study of T-cell reconstitution after alpha-beta-depleted transplantation in children. Trimming removed 4 bases from V and 2 bases from J; junction bases left unmatched: 10. The CDR3 is 17 amino acids. CDR1 and CDR2 from the germline V gene are MGHRA and YSYEKL. This clonotype appeared many times. Its antigen is unknown. Construction of the TCRbeta library involved unique molecular identifiers. A single record per CDR3 protein comes from TCRdb applying MiXCR to the PCR reads. The sample consists of 700,000 or so distinct CDR3 sequences, 13% of them appearing once. Whole-study findings and limits: About two months after transplant, alpha-beta T cells reportedly came from several hundred expanded graft clones.

This receptor was obtained from a girl aged 2 to 9 with congenital amegakaryocytic thrombocytopenia, due to receive a stem cell transplant. The material sequenced was PBMCs, taken before TCRalphabeta/CD19-depleted stem cell transplant. This chain connects TRBV4-1 to TRBJ2-1; 8 nucleotides line up with TRBD2. CDR3 bases: TGCGCCAGCAGCCCGAAGCAGGGACTAGTCGCCTACAATGAGCAGTTCTTC. Translation: CASSPKQGLVAYNEQFF.